This passage covers 31 T cell receptor beta chains from one sample sequenced in a study of blood T cell repertoires in COVID-19. The repertoire was sequenced with immunoSEQ multiplex PCR; TCRdb's copy has only in-frame clones and lacks some. The repertoire holds 250,000 to 350,000 clones, with approximately 87% as singletons. Sequencing input: peripheral blood. Source of these receptors: a woman aged 45-60 years who had recovered from COVID-19.

This chain joins TRBV7-2 and TRBJ1-4; no clear D gene. Between the trimmed V and J ends, which lost 3 bases and 0 bases, there was a span of 8 bases. The CDR3 loop spans 15 amino acids. CDR1 and CDR2 from the germline V gene are SGHTA and FQGNSA. The DNA of the CDR3 is TGTGCCAGCAGCTTGACTAGAGCAACTAATGAAAAACTGTTTTTT. Amino acid sequence: CASSLTRATNEKLFF.

The chain couples TRBV5-1 to TRBJ2-1; TRBD2 matches at 12 bases. With V trimmed by 3 bases and J by 9 bases, 13 bases remained unmatched. Germline V gives CDR1 SGHRS, CDR2 YFSETQ. This CDR3 has 17 amino acids. CDR3 residues: CASSWGTSGPWGSEQFF. CDR3 bases: TGCGCCAGCAGCTGGGGGACTAGCGGGCCGTGGGGTAGTGAGCAGTTCTTC.

The V call is TRBV5-1, the J call TRBJ2-7; tentatively, D is TRBD2 (6 bases). Germline CDR1 SGHRS, CDR2 YFSETQ. V was cut by 4 bases and J by 3 bases, with 11 bases left in between. CDR3 length: 13 amino acids. As DNA, the CDR3 is TGCGCCAGCAGCGGTGGGACTTACTACGAGCAGTACTTC. This translates into CASSGGTYYEQYF.

With regard to this clone: Other DNA sequences of this sample code for an identical CDR3. This chain's CDR3 is CASSPPQTYEQYF. CDR3 in DNA: TGTGCCAGCAGTCCTCCGCAGACCTACGAGCAGTACTTC. The chain is built from TRBV28 and TRBJ2-7; D not resolved. Trimming pared 5 bases from V and 2 bases from J, leaving 10 bases between. CDR1 is MDHEN, CDR2 SYDVKM, per germline. This CDR3 contains 13 residues.

This chain connects TRBV6-2 or TRBV6-3 to TRBJ2-5; a weak D match, TRBD1 (5 bases). The CDR3 covers 15 residues. Germline lookup yields CDR1 MNHEY and CDR2 SVGEGT. V dropped 3 bases and J dropped 2 bases, with 13 bases sitting between them. The CDR3 bases are TGTGCCAGCAGTTATCATACCGACAGTCAAGAGACCCAGTACTTC. Translating it yields CASSYHTDSQETQYF.

This chain connects TRBV7-8 to TRBJ2-5, with 7 bases identical to TRBD2. CDR1 is SGHVS and CDR2 is FQNEAQ in the germline V gene. J was trimmed by 5 bases and V by 5 bases; bases with no gene match: 8. This CDR3 is 14 amino acids long. CDR3 DNA sequence: TGTGCCAGCAGCATTCGCGGGGGAGGGGAGACCCAGTACTTC. Amino acids: CASSIRGGGETQYF.

This chain links TRBV6-5 with TRBJ2-1; TRBD2 is a possible D gene (6 bases). This CDR3 region has 12 residues. V dropped 7 bases and J dropped 9 bases, with 13 bases sitting between them. CDR1 and CDR2 from the germline V gene are MNHEY and SVGAGI. This CDR3 reads CASNRGNSEQFF. CDR3 sequence (DNA): TGTGCCAGCAACCGGGGGAACAGTGAGCAGTTCTTC.

This CDR3 reads CASSRDRSNYGYTF. CDR3 bases: TGTGCCAGCAGCCGGGACAGGAGTAACTATGGCTACACCTTC. The chain employs TRBV6-2 or TRBV6-3 and TRBJ1-2; TRBD1 aligns across 8 bases. CDR1 and CDR2 (germline): MNHEY, SVGEGT. This CDR3 comprises 14 residues. With V trimmed by 6 bases and J by 1 base, 4 bases remained unmatched.

This clone is a singleton in its sample. This chain links TRBV19 with TRBJ2-5; 12 nucleotides align to TRBD2. This CDR3 comprises 15 residues. J gave up 3 bases and V 4 bases, and 3 bases lay outside the gene matches. Germline assignment: CDR1 LNHDA and CDR2 SQIVND (reference sequence). This CDR3 reads CASSSRLAGEETQYF. The CDR3 nucleotides are TGTGCCAGTAGTAGTCGACTAGCGGGAGAAGAGACCCAGTACTTC. Full variable domain (missing parts from reference TRBV19 and TRBJ2-5): DGGITQSPKYLFRKEGQNVTLSCEQNLNHDAMYWYRQDPGQGLRLIYYSQIVNDFQKGDIAEGYSVSREKKESFPLTVTSAQKNPTAFYLCASSSRLAGEETQYFGPGTRLLVL.

V usage is TRBV19 and J usage is TRBJ2-2, with TRBD2 identical over 16 bases. V was clipped by 5 bases and J by 7 bases; unmatched bases: 10. CDR1 is LNHDA, CDR2 SQIVND, per germline (reference sequence). The CDR3 is 18 amino acids. The CDR3 reads CASSSTGTSGGAFGELFF. CDR3 in DNA: TGTGCCAGTAGTTCAACCGGGACTAGCGGGGGGGCCTTCGGGGAGCTGTTTTTT.

The CDR3 is CASSLEGLEQYF. The CDR3 nucleotides are TGTGCCAGCAGCTTAGAGGGGCTCGAGCAGTACTTC. J is TRBJ2-7 and V is TRBV7-9; possible D gene TRBD1, 5 bases. Trimming left V 1 base short and J 6 bases short, with 7 bases between. Looked up from germline, CDR1 is SEHNR and CDR2 is FQNEAQ (reference sequence). The CDR3 sequence is 12 residues long.

CDR3 amino acids: CASTGGASYEQYF. The DNA of the CDR3 is TGTGCCAGCACCGGAGGGGCGTCCTACGAGCAGTACTTC. The V gene is TRBV5-6, the J gene TRBJ2-7, with a possible D match to TRBD2 (6 bases). Germline assignment: CDR1 SGHDT and CDR2 YYEEEE. V lost 6 bases and J lost 1, with 11 bases in between. The CDR3 length is 13 residues.

The V gene is TRBV2, the J gene TRBJ2-3, with D unresolved. The CDR3 length is 13 residues. The V gene's germline CDR1 is SNHLY and CDR2 FYNNEI. Trimming cost V 4 bases and J 5 bases, with 10 bases left between them. The CDR3 protein is CASSVAPGDTQYF. The CDR3, as DNA: TGTGCCAGCAGTGTTGCCCCGGGAGATACGCAGTATTTT. The full variable domain, its missing parts supplied by reference TRBV2 and TRBJ2-3, is EPEVTQTPSHQVTQMGQEVILRCVPISNHLYFYWYRQILGQKVEFLVSFYNNEISEKSEIFDDQFSVERPDGSNFTLKIRSTKLEDSAMYFCASSVAPGDTQYFGPGTRLTVL.

Worth noting for this clone: The same CDR3 is also encoded by other DNA sequences in this sample. J is TRBJ2-7 and V is TRBV4-3; D uncertain. Trimming shortened V by 0 bases and J by 1 base, and 13 bases separated the two germline ends. Germline V lookup: CDR1 LGHNA, CDR2 YSLEER. There are 16 residues in the CDR3. This chain's CDR3 is CASSQDRLAGSYEQYF. In nucleotides, the CDR3 is TGCGCCAGCAGCCAAGATAGGCTGGCAGGTTCCTACGAGCAGTACTTC.

This clone was detected a few times. V gene TRBV9 combines with J gene TRBJ2-1, with D perhaps matching TRBD1 (6 bases). The CDR3 sequence is 16 residues long. Between the trimmed V and J ends, which lost 3 bases and 5 bases, there was a span of 18 bases. Germline V CDR1 and CDR2: SGDLS, YYNGEE. CDR3 sequence (DNA): TGTGCCAGCAGCGCTGGGACATCCACTAGTAACAATGAGCAGTTCTTC. Translated: CASSAGTSTSNNEQFF.

This chain connects TRBV30 to TRBJ2-7; D gene ambiguous. The V end lost 2 bases, the J end lost 4 bases, and 9 bases lay between the germline ends. Germline CDR1 is GTSNPN and CDR2 is SVGIG (reference sequence). CDR3 size: 12 residues. The CDR3, as DNA: TGTGCCTGGAGTAGACGGGTGTACGAGCAGTACTTC. This codes for CAWSRRVYEQYF.

The CDR3 reads CASSQEGGVQYF. CDR3 nucleotides: TGTGCCAGCAGCCAAGAGGGGGGGGTGCAGTACTTC. This rearrangement joins TRBV3-1 (or the pseudogene TRBV3-2) to TRBJ2-7; 7 positions agree with TRBD2. V was pared by 0 bases and J by 9 bases, with 2 bases of the junction left unmatched. The V gene's germline CDR1 is LGHDT and CDR2 YNNKEL (reference sequence). The CDR3 contains 12 residues.

The genes are TRBV4-1 and TRBJ1-1; 12 nucleotides match TRBD1. The CDR3 is 17 amino acids. V lost 3 bases, J lost 5 bases, and 10 bases stayed unmatched. Germline V gene data show CDR1 as MGHRA and CDR2 as YSYEKL. The CDR3 sequence: CASSQKGQGAWGTEAFF. The CDR3 DNA reads as TGCGCCAGCAGCCAGAAGGGACAGGGGGCCTGGGGGACTGAAGCTTTCTTT.

The V call is TRBV3-1 (or the pseudogene TRBV3-2), the J call TRBJ1-1; possibly TRBD1 for D (5 bases). In germline, CDR1 is LGHDT, CDR2 YNNKEL (reference sequence). This CDR3 spans 15 amino acids. The V end was cut by 3 bases, the J end by 6 bases, with 17 bases between. Written as DNA, the CDR3 is TGTGCCAGCAGCCAGTGGGCGGGGGAGAGGGCTGAAGCTTTCTTT. Its protein product is CASSQWAGERAEAFF.

The genes are TRBV6-5 and TRBJ1-5; the D is unclear. CDR3 length: 14 amino acids. V was trimmed by 7 bases and J by 1 base, leaving 11 bases between them. From germline, CDR1 is MNHEY and CDR2 SVGAGI. The CDR3 protein is CASTPTGSNQPQHF. In DNA form, the CDR3 reads TGTGCCAGCACTCCCACGGGGAGCAATCAGCCCCAGCATTTT.

The V and J genes are TRBV19 and TRBJ2-3, with TRBD2 matching 7 bases. The CDR3 spans 17 residues. Looked up from germline, CDR1 is LNHDA and CDR2 is SQIVND (reference sequence). Trimming at V came to 3 bases and at J to 0 bases, leaving 9 bases not matched to a gene. The CDR3 protein is CASSMPGLGTSTDTQYF. DNA of the CDR3: TGTGCCAGTAGTATGCCAGGACTAGGGACTAGCACAGATACGCAGTATTTT.

The chain carries TRBV5-5 and TRBJ1-4, with 8 bases matching TRBD1. The trim removed 3 bases at V and 4 bases at J, leaving 5 bases unmatched. Germline V gene data show CDR1 as SGHKS and CDR2 as YYEKEE (reference sequence). There are 15 residues in the CDR3. The CDR3 sequence: CASSYNRGYNEKLFF. CDR3 DNA: TGTGCCAGCAGCTATAACAGGGGGTATAATGAAAAACTGTTTTTT.

The chain carries TRBV7-6 and TRBJ1-1; D ambiguous. Trimming removed 2 bases at V and 0 bases at J, with 13 bases between. The germline V gene has CDR1 SGHVS and CDR2 FNYEAQ. The CDR3 consists of 16 residues. Written as DNA, the CDR3 is TGTGCCAGCAGCTTAAAGCGAGACCCCATGAACACTGAAGCTTTCTTT. The encoded protein is CASSLKRDPMNTEAFF.

V gene TRBV4-1 combines with J gene TRBJ2-7; maybe TRBD2 (6 bases). CDR1 is MGHRA, CDR2 YSYEKL, per germline. CDR3 size: 15 residues. Trimming took off 1 base at V and 5 bases at J, with 15 bases between the two ends. DNA of the CDR3: TGCGCCAGCAGCCAAGCGGGAGCCCATCTCCACGAGCAGTACTTC. Its translation is CASSQAGAHLHEQYF.

The V and J genes are TRBV19 and TRBJ1-4, with a weak D call TRBD1 (6 bases). Trimming shortened V by 7 bases and J by 8 bases, and 23 bases separated the two germline ends. The length of the CDR3 is 16 residues. Per the germline V gene, CDR1 is LNHDA and CDR2 is SQIVND (reference sequence). CDR3 amino acids: CASTGTFQDGSEKLFF. CDR3 DNA sequence: TGTGCCAGTACCGGGACATTTCAGGACGGGTCGGAAAAACTGTTTTTT.

This clone has only a few counts. The genes are TRBV19 and TRBJ1-2; D perhaps matches TRBD1 (6 bases). Germline CDR1 reads LNHDA; CDR2 reads SQIVND (reference sequence). The CDR3 covers 14 residues. Trimming cost V 5 bases and J 4 bases, with 14 bases left between them. DNA for the CDR3: TGTGCCAGTAGTCCAACCTCGGACAGCTATGGCTACACCTTC. Encoded protein: CASSPTSDSYGYTF. Looking up the rest from reference TRBV19 and TRBJ1-2 gives the full variable domain: DGGITQSPKYLFRKEGQNVTLSCEQNLNHDAMYWYRQDPGQGLRLIYYSQIVNDFQKGDIAEGYSVSREKKESFPLTVTSAQKNPTAFYLCASSPTSDSYGYTFGSGTRLTVV.

J is TRBJ1-2 and V is TRBV5-1; a possible D gene is TRBD1 (6 bases). CDR1 is SGHRS and CDR2 is YFSETQ in the germline V gene. V lost 4 bases to trimming and J lost 2 bases, with 15 bases between them. The CDR3 contains 15 residues. CDR3: CASSLTGTLNYGYTF. The CDR3 DNA sequence: TGCGCCAGCAGCCTGACAGGAACGCTAAACTATGGCTACACCTTC.

As concerns this clone: At one end the junction does not follow the germline gene, possibly because of a read error. The chain links TRBV7-7 to TRBJ2-1; TRBD2 agrees at 14 bases. The germline gives CDR1 SSHAT, CDR2 FNYEAQ (reference sequence). The CDR3 has 16 residues. The CDR3 sequence: CASSPGLAGVSDEQFF. CDR3 bases: TGTGCTAGCAGCCCGGGACTAGCGGGAGTCTCGGATGAGCAGTTCTTC. Complete variable domain (other parts from reference TRBV7-7 and TRBJ2-1): GAGVSQSPRYKVTKRGQDVTLRCDPISSHATLYWYQQALGQGPEFLTYFNYEAQPDKSGLPSDRFSAERPEGSISTLTIQRTEQRDSAMYRCASSPGLAGVSDEQFFGPGTRLTVL.

The rearrangement links TRBV2 to TRBJ1-2; 10 bases agree with TRBD1. Germline V CDR1 and CDR2: SNHLY, FYNNEI. This CDR3 region has 19 residues. V lost 7 bases to trimming and J lost 11 bases; unmatched junction nucleotides: 28. Written as DNA, the CDR3 is TGTGCCAGCATACGGGTGTACAAAGCTGTAACATTGTGGGGACAGGGGTACACCTTC. Amino acid sequence: CASIRVYKAVTLWGQGYTF.

The genes are TRBV18 and TRBJ1-1, with D possibly being TRBD1 (6 bases). CDR3 length: 15 amino acids. Germline loops: CDR1 KGHSH, CDR2 LQKENI. V was clipped by 6 bases and J by 4 bases, with 18 bases between them. The CDR3 sequence is CASSTGSVGRTEAFF. The CDR3 DNA reads TGTGCCAGCTCGACAGGTTCCGTGGGGCGCACTGAAGCTTTCTTT. Combining the CDR3 with reference TRBV18 and TRBJ1-1 gives the whole variable domain NAGVMQNPRHLVRRRGQEARLRCSPMKGHSHVYWYRQLPEEGLKFMVYLQKENIIDESGMPKERFSAEFPKEGPSILRIQQVVRGDSAAYFCASSTGSVGRTEAFFGQGTRLTVV.

This chain connects TRBV5-4 to TRBJ2-7, with D maybe TRBD1 (5 bases). V was pared by 4 bases and J by 4 bases, with 12 bases between. CDR1 SGHNT and CDR2 YYREEE come from the germline V gene (reference sequence). This CDR3 has 13 amino acids. CDR3 coding DNA: TGTGCCAGCAGCCCTACAGGACATTACGAGCAGTACTTC. Its protein is CASSPTGHYEQYF.